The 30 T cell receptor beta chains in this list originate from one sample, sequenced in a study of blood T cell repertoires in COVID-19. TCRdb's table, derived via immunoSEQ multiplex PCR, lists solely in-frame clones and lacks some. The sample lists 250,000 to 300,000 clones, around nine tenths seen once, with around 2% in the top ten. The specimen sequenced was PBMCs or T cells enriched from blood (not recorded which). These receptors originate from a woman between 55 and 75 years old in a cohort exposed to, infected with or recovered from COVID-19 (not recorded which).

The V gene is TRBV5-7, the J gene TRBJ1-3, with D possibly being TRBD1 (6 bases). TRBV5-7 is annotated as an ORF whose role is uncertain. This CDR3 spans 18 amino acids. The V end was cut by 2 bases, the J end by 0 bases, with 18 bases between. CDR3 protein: CASSFGPATGNSGNTIYF. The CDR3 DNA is TGTGCCAGCAGCTTCGGTCCTGCTACAGGGAACTCTGGAAACACCATATATTTT.

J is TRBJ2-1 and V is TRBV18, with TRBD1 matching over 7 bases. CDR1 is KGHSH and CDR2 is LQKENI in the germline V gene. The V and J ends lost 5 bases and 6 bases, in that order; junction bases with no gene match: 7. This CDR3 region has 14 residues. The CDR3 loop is CASSTQGQPNEQFF. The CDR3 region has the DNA TGTGCCAGCTCAACCCAGGGACAGCCCAATGAGCAGTTCTTC.

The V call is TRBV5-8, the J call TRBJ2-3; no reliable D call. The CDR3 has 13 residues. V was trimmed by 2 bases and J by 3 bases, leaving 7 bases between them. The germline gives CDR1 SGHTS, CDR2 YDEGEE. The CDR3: CASSLWATDTQYF. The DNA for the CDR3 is TGTGCCAGCAGCTTATGGGCAACAGATACGCAGTATTTT.

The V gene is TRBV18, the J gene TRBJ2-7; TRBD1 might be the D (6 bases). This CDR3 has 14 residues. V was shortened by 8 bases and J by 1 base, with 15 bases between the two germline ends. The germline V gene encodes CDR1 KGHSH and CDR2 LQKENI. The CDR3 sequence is CASTPTGTSYEQYF. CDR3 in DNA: TGTGCCAGCACCCCGACAGGTACGTCCTACGAGCAGTACTTC.

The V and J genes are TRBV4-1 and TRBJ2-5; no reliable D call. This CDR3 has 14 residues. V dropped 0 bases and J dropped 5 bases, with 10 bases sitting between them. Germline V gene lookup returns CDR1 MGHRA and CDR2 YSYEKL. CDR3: CASSQDRQVETQYF. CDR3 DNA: TGCGCCAGCAGCCAAGACCGACAAGTGGAGACCCAGTACTTC.

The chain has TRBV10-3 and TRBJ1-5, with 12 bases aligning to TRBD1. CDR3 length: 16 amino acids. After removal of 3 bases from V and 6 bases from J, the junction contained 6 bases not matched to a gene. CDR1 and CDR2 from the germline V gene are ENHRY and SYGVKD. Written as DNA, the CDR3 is TGTGCCATCAGTGACGGGACAGGGGGCGCGGGTCAGCCCCAGCATTTT. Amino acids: CAISDGTGGAGQPQHF.

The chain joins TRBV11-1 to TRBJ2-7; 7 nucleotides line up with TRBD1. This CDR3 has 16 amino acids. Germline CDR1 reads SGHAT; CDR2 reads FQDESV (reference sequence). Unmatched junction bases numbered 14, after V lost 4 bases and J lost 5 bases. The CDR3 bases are TGTGCCAGCAGCTCAGTGGGCCAGGGGGTCGGGGACGAGCAGTACTTC. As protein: CASSSVGQGVGDEQYF.

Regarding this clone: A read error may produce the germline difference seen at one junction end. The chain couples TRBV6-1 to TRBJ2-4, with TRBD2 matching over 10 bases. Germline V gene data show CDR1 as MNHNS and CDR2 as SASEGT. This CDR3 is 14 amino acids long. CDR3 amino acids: CASSEALAGGPIWF. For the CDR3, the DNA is TGTGCCAGCAGTGAAGCCTTAGCGGGAGGCCCCATATGGTTC.

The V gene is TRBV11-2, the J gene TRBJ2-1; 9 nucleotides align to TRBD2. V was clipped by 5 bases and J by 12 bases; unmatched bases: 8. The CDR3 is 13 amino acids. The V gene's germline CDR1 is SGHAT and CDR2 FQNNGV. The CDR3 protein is CASSRREAGGQFF. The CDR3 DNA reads TGTGCCAGCAGCCGCCGGGAAGCGGGAGGGCAGTTCTTC. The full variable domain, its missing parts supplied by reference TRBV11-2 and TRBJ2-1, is EAGVAQSPRYKIIEKRQSVAFWCNPISGHATLYWYQQILGQGPKLLIQFQNNGVVDDSQLPKDRFSAERLKGVDSTLKIQPAKLEDSAVYLCASSRREAGGQFFGPGTRLTVL.

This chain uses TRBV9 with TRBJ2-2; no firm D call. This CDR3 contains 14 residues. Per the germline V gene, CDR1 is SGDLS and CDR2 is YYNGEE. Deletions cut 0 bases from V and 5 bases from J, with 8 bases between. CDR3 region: CASSVVWRTGELFF. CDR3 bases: TGTGCCAGCAGCGTAGTGTGGCGGACCGGGGAGCTGTTTTTT.

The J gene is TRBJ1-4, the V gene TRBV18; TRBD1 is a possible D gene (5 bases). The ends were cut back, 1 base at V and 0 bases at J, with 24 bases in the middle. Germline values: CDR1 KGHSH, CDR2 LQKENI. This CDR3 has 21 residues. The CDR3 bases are TGTGCCAGCTCACCACTTGCCCCCCGCCAGGGCGGGGGGGCAACTAATGAAAAACTGTTTTTT. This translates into CASSPLAPRQGGGATNEKLFF.

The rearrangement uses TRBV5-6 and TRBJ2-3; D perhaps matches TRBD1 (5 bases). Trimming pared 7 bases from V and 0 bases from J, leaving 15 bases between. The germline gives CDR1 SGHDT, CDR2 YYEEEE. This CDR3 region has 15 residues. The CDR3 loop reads CASRDVQVSTDTQYF. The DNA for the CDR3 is TGTGCCAGCCGAGACGTACAGGTCAGCACAGATACGCAGTATTTT.

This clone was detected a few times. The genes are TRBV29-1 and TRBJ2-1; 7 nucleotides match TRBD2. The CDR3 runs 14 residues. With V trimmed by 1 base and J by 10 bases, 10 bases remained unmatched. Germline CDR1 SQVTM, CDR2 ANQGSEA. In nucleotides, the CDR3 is TGCAGCGTTGAAGTCCGGACTAGTTCGCGGGAGCAGTTCTTC. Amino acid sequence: CSVEVRTSSREQFF.

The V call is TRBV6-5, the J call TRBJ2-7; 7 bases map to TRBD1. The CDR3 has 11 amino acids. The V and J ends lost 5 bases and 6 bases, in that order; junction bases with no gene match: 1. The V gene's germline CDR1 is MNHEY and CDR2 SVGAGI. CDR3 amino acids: CASSPGGEQYF. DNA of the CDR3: TGTGCCAGCAGTCCAGGGGGCGAGCAGTACTTC.

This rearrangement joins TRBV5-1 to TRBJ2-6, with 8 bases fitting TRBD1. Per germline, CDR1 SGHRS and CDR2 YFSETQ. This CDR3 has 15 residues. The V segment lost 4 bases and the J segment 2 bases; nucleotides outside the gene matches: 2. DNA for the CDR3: TGCGCCAGCAGCCAGGACAGGGCTGGGGCCAACGTCCTGACTTTC. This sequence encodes CASSQDRAGANVLTF.

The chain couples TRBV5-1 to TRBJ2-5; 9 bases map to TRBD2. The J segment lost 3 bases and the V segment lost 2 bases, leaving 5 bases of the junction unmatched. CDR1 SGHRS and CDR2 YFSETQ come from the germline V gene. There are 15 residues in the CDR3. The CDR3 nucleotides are TGCGCCAGCAGCTTCGGGGTAGCGGGGGAAGAGACCCAGTACTTC. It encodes CASSFGVAGEETQYF.

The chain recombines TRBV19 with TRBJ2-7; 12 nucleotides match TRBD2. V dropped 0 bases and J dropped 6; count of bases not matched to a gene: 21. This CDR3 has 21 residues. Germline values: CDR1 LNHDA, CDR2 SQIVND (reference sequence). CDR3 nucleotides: TGTGCCAGTAGTATAGATTTTTTCTACGCTAGCGGGAGGGCCAACTGGCCCGAGCAGTACTTC. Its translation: CASSIDFFYASGRANWPEQYF.

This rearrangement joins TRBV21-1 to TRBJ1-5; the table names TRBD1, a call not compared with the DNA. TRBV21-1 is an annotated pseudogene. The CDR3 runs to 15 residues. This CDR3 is CASSSRDRGGQPQHF. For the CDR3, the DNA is TGTGCCAGCAGCTCTAGGGACAGGGGTGGACAGCCCCAGCATTTT.

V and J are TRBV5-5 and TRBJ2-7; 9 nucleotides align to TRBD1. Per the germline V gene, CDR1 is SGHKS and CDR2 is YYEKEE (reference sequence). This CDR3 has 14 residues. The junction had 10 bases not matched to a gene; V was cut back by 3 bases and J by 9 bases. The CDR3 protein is CASSSGQGELRQYF. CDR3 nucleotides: TGTGCCAGCAGCTCGGGACAGGGAGAACTTAGGCAGTACTTC.

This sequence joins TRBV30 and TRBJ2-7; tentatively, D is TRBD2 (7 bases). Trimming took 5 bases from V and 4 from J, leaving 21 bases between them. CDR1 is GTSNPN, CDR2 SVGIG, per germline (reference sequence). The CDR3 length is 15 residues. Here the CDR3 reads CAWAPGGGRSYEQYF. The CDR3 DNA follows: TGTGCCTGGGCGCCTGGGGGGGGGCGGTCATACGAGCAGTACTTC.

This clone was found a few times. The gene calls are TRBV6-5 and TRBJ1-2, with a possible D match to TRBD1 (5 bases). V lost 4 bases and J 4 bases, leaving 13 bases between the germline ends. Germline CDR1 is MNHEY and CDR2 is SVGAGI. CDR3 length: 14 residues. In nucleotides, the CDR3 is TGTGCCAGCAGTTCTCGGGGGGAAGGCTATGGCTACACCTTC. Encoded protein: CASSSRGEGYGYTF.

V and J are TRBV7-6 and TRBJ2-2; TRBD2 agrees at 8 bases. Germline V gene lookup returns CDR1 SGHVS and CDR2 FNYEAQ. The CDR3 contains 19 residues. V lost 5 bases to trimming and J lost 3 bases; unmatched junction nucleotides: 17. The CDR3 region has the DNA TGTGCCAGCAGCAATAGGGGAGCGGGGGTGCTCATTTACACCGGGGAGCTGTTTTTT. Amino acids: CASSNRGAGVLIYTGELFF.

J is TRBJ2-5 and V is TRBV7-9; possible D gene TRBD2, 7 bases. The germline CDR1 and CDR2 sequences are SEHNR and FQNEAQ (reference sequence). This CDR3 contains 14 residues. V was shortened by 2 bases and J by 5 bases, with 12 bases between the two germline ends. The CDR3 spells CASSLRGAVETQYF. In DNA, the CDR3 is TGTGCCAGCAGCTTACGGGGGGCGGTGGAGACCCAGTACTTC.

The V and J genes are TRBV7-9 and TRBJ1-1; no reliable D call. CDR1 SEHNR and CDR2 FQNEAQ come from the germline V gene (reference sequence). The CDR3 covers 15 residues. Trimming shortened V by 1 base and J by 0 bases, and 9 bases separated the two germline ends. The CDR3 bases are TGTGCCAGCAGCTTAGGACTACGGTTGAACACTGAAGCTTTCTTT. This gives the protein CASSLGLRLNTEAFF.

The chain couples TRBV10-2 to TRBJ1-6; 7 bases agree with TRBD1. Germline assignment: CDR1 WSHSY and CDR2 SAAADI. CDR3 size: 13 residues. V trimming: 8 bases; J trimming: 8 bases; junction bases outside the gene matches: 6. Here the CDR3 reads CASVRQGDSPLHF. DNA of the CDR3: TGCGCCAGCGTGAGGCAGGGGGATTCACCCCTCCACTTT.

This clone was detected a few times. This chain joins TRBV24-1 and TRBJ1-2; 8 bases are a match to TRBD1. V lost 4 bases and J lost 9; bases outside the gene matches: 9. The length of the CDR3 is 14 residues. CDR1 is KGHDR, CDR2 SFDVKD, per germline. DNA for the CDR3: TGTGCCACCAGTGACAGGACAGGGCTTAGGAGCTACACCTTC. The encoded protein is CATSDRTGLRSYTF.

The CDR3 DNA reads TGTGCCACCAGTGGGGGCAGGGATCAGCCCCAGCATTTT. Translating it yields CATSGGRDQPQHF. The V gene is TRBV24-1, the J gene TRBJ1-5; D perhaps matches TRBD1 (5 bases). Germline CDR1 is KGHDR and CDR2 is SFDVKD. This CDR3 comprises 13 residues. Trimming left V 5 bases short and J 5 bases short, with 9 bases between.

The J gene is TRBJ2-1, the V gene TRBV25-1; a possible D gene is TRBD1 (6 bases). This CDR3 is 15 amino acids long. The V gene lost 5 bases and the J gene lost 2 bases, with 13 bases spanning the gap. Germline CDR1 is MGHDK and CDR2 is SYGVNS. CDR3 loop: CASSLQGKAYNEQFF. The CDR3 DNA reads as TGTGCCAGCAGTCTACAGGGTAAGGCCTACAATGAGCAGTTCTTC.

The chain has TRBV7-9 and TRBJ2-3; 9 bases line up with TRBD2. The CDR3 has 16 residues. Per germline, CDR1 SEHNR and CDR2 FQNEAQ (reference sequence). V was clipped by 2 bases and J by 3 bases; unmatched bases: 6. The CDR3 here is CASSLSSGSKTDTQYF. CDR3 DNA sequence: TGTGCCAGCAGCTTAAGTAGCGGGAGTAAAACAGATACGCAGTATTTT.

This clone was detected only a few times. The CDR3 nucleotides are TGCGCCAGCAGCTCAGGGACACTGAACTATGGCTACACCTTC. Translating gives CASSSGTLNYGYTF. The chain joins TRBV5-1 to TRBJ1-2, with a possible D match to TRBD1 (6 bases). The CDR3 sequence is 14 residues long. V was pared by 3 bases and J by 2 bases, with 11 bases between. Germline V lookup: CDR1 SGHRS, CDR2 YFSETQ.